Listed below are T cell receptor beta chains from one sample, sequenced in a study of monozygotic twins with inflammatory bowel disease. TCRdb derives one entry per CDR3 protein from the 5' RACE reads, leaving out DNA. The data show a few hundred thousand distinct CDR3 sequences, and the top ten clones hold 2.6%. Sample: blood. These receptors originate from a human donor with ulcerative colitis or Crohn's disease, or a healthy co-twin of an affected twin (not recorded which). Each CDR3 is given with its conserved first and last residue.

V	J	CDR3
TRBV12-5	TRBJ2-3	CASGLAEGQGVTDTQYF
TRBV20-1	TRBJ2-2	CSASRLNTGELFF
TRBV5-1	TRBJ2-6	CASSLDRPGANVLTF
TRBV12-3/TRBV12-4	TRBJ1-2	CASSPQGQTFSYGYTF
TRBV19	TRBJ2-3	CASSSWDTQYF
TRBV20-1	TRBJ2-1	CSARVGLAGNNEQFF
TRBV6-5	TRBJ1-2	CASSSRGGARGYTF
TRBV30	TRBJ2-2	CAWSVSGPGELFF
TRBV3-1	TRBJ2-7	CASSQLGPYEQYF
TRBV6-5	TRBJ1-2	CASSEDSQGYTF
TRBV27	TRBJ2-7	CASSPGTGKFRYEQYF
TRBV3-1	TRBJ2-5	CASSDQQLGFIQETQYF
TRBV27	TRBJ2-1	CASRKRESYNEQFF
TRBV10-3	TRBJ2-7	CAISETRDRGYEQYF
TRBV6-2/TRBV6-3	TRBJ1-4	CASRQDATREKLFF
TRBV5-5	TRBJ1-1	CASSLGRDGHMNTEAFF
TRBV7-3	TRBJ1-5	CASSLSQGWPQHF
TRBV5-1	TRBJ2-5	CASSFGQGGETQYF
TRBV5-1	TRBJ1-1	CASSLGKGERRGTEAFF
TRBV7-2	TRBJ2-7	CASSLAKGQGAYEQYF
TRBV4-2	TRBJ2-3	CASSQVKTGGQDTQYF